The 16 T cell receptor beta chains below all came from one sample that was sequenced in a study of identifying expanded T cells in peripheral blood. Assay: immunoSEQ multiplex PCR; the TCRdb copy retains only in-frame clones and omits some. Seen here are about 130,000 clones, 65% to 90% observed once, and the top ten hold approximately 8%. The sample comprised blood. The receptors shown here come from a person aged 18-70 years in good health.

V and J are TRBV18 and TRBJ1-4, with TRBD1 identical over 7 bases. CDR1 and CDR2 (germline): KGHSH, LQKENI. The length of the CDR3 is 14 residues. V dropped 3 bases and J dropped 2; count of bases not matched to a gene: 0. In DNA, the CDR3 is TGTGCCAGCTCACCGACAGGGACTAATGAAAAACTGTTTTTT. It is translated as CASSPTGTNEKLFF.

V and J are TRBV5-1 and TRBJ1-2, with 8 bases that match TRBD1. This CDR3 has 14 residues. In germline, CDR1 is SGHRS, CDR2 YFSETQ. After removal of 4 bases from V and 3 bases from J, the junction contained 5 bases not matched to a gene. DNA of the CDR3: TGCGCCAGCAGCGTCCAGACAGGGGACTATGGCTACACCTTC. Amino acid sequence: CASSVQTGDYGYTF.

V is TRBV19 and J is TRBJ1-2; D uncertain. This CDR3 has 13 residues. V was pared by 5 bases and J by 4 bases, with 11 bases between. Germline values: CDR1 LNHDA, CDR2 SQIVND (reference sequence). CDR3 coding DNA: TGTGCCAGTAGTCCGACTCAAGCCTATGGCTACACCTTC. Its translation: CASSPTQAYGYTF.

The J gene is TRBJ2-1, the V gene TRBV9; D possibly matches TRBD1 or TRBD2 (5 bases each). V was cut by 5 bases and J by 5 bases, with 14 bases left in between. The CDR3 is 14 residues long. Germline values: CDR1 SGDLS, CDR2 YYNGEE. CDR3 amino acids: CASSKRGEDNEQFF. Written as DNA, the CDR3 is TGTGCCAGCAGTAAACGGGGCGAAGACAATGAGCAGTTCTTC.

This rearrangement joins TRBV2 to TRBJ1-5; D gene unclear. Germline V gene sequence: CDR1 SNHLY, CDR2 FYNNEI. V was clipped by 4 bases and J by 3 bases, with 13 bases between them. This CDR3 is 15 amino acids long. CDR3 amino acids: CASSVAPGSNQPQHF. The CDR3, as DNA: TGTGCCAGCAGTGTGGCACCAGGCTCCAATCAGCCCCAGCATTTT.

This chain uses TRBV7-8 with TRBJ1-1; D is undetermined. Germline values: CDR1 SGHVS, CDR2 FQNEAQ. Trimming pared 5 bases from V and 1 base from J, leaving 8 bases between. The CDR3 has 13 residues. CDR3 in DNA: TGTGCCAGCAGCCCTGGGTGGAACACTGAAGCTTTCTTT. The encoded protein is CASSPGWNTEAFF.

This clone was seen once. The chain joins TRBV7-8 to TRBJ2-1, with 7 bases that match TRBD1. Germline V CDR1 and CDR2: SGHVS, FQNEAQ. Trimming at V came to 2 bases and at J to 6 bases, leaving 7 bases not matched to a gene. The length of the CDR3 is 15 residues. The CDR3 nucleotides are TGTGCCAGCAGCTTATTCGGGACAGTTCCCAATGAGCAGTTCTTC. This gives the protein CASSLFGTVPNEQFF.

The chain joins TRBV7-2 to TRBJ2-7; 7 bases are a match to TRBD2. The length of the CDR3 is 14 residues. V lost 1 base, J lost 6 bases, and 6 bases stayed unmatched. CDR1 SGHTA and CDR2 FQGNSA come from the germline V gene. This CDR3 is CASSLESGRVEQYF. The CDR3 bases are TGTGCCAGCAGCTTAGAATCAGGGAGGGTCGAGCAGTACTTC.

This clone was recorded only once. V usage is TRBV29-1 and J usage is TRBJ1-1; 7 positions match TRBD1. The length of the CDR3 is 13 residues. Per germline, CDR1 SQVTM and CDR2 ANQGSEA. V dropped 8 bases and J dropped 5; count of bases not matched to a gene: 11. The CDR3 sequence: CSTGYRGETEAFF. The DNA for the CDR3 is TGCAGCACTGGCTACAGGGGCGAGACTGAAGCTTTCTTT.

The V and J genes are TRBV7-9 and TRBJ2-3; 8 bases map to TRBD1. In germline, CDR1 is SEHNR, CDR2 FQNEAQ (reference sequence). The CDR3 runs to 17 residues. J lost 2 bases, V lost 5 bases, and 12 bases had no gene match. The CDR3 region is CASSGSPRDRLTDTQYF. CDR3 coding DNA: TGTGCCAGCAGCGGATCTCCTCGGGACAGGCTCACAGATACGCAGTATTTT.

The chain is built from TRBV11-3 and TRBJ2-7; D not certain. Trimming removed 4 bases at V and 3 bases at J, with 10 bases between. This CDR3 contains 13 residues. Germline CDR1 reads SGHNT; CDR2 reads YENEEA. CDR3 residues: CASSSNVGYEQYF. CDR3 nucleotide sequence: TGTGCCAGCAGCTCGAATGTCGGCTACGAGCAGTACTTC.

This clone was detected only once. The chain combines TRBV5-1 with TRBJ1-1; no clear D gene. The V gene's germline CDR1 is SGHRS and CDR2 YFSETQ. Trimming removed 4 bases from V and 1 base from J, with 11 bases in between. This CDR3 region has 14 residues. In DNA form, the CDR3 reads TGCGCCAGCAGCCGTGACGACGGGAACACTGAAGCTTTCTTT. This sequence encodes CASSRDDGNTEAFF. Full variable domain (remainder filled in from reference TRBV5-1 and TRBJ1-1): KAGVTQTPRYLIKTRGQQVTLSCSPISGHRSVSWYQQTPGQGLQFLFEYFSETQRNKGNFPGRFSGRQFSNSRSEMNVSTLELGDSALYLCASSRDDGNTEAFFGQGTRLTVV.

The chain uses TRBV13 and TRBJ1-2, with 8 bases lining up with TRBD1. With V trimmed by 0 bases and J by 6 bases, 6 bases remained unmatched. The CDR3 runs to 15 residues. Germline V gene data show CDR1 as PRHDT and CDR2 as FYEKMQ (reference sequence). The CDR3 loop is CASSLGLNRGDGYTF. In DNA, the CDR3 is TGTGCCAGCAGCTTAGGCCTAAACAGGGGGGATGGCTACACCTTC.

This rearrangement joins TRBV28 to TRBJ2-6; TRBD1 aligns across 7 bases. This CDR3 spans 19 amino acids. The junction had 11 bases not matched to a gene; V was cut back by 3 bases and J by 0 bases. Germline V gene data show CDR1 as MDHEN and CDR2 as SYDVKM. The DNA for the CDR3 is TGTGCCAGCAGTTTTCCTTCCGGGACAGCAATCTCTGGGGCCAACGTCCTGACTTTC. It yields the protein CASSFPSGTAISGANVLTF.

This clone has just one count. V is TRBV11-2 and J is TRBJ1-2, with D perhaps matching TRBD1 (5 bases). Germline loops: CDR1 SGHAT, CDR2 FQNNGV. The CDR3 length is 15 residues. Trimming cost V 6 bases and J 5 bases, with 19 bases left between them. The CDR3 loop is CASSRPGVLGYGYTF. CDR3 DNA sequence: TGTGCCAGCAGTCGTCCGGGGGTCCTCGGGTATGGCTACACCTTC.

This chain links TRBV5-8 with TRBJ2-5, with D maybe TRBD1 (5 bases). V was clipped by 2 bases and J by 2 bases, with 13 bases between them. The CDR3 is made up of 15 amino acids. Germline V gene lookup returns CDR1 SGHTS and CDR2 YDEGEE. The CDR3 loop is CASSLPGSIQETQYF. DNA of the CDR3: TGTGCCAGCAGCTTACCAGGGTCTATACAAGAGACCCAGTACTTC.